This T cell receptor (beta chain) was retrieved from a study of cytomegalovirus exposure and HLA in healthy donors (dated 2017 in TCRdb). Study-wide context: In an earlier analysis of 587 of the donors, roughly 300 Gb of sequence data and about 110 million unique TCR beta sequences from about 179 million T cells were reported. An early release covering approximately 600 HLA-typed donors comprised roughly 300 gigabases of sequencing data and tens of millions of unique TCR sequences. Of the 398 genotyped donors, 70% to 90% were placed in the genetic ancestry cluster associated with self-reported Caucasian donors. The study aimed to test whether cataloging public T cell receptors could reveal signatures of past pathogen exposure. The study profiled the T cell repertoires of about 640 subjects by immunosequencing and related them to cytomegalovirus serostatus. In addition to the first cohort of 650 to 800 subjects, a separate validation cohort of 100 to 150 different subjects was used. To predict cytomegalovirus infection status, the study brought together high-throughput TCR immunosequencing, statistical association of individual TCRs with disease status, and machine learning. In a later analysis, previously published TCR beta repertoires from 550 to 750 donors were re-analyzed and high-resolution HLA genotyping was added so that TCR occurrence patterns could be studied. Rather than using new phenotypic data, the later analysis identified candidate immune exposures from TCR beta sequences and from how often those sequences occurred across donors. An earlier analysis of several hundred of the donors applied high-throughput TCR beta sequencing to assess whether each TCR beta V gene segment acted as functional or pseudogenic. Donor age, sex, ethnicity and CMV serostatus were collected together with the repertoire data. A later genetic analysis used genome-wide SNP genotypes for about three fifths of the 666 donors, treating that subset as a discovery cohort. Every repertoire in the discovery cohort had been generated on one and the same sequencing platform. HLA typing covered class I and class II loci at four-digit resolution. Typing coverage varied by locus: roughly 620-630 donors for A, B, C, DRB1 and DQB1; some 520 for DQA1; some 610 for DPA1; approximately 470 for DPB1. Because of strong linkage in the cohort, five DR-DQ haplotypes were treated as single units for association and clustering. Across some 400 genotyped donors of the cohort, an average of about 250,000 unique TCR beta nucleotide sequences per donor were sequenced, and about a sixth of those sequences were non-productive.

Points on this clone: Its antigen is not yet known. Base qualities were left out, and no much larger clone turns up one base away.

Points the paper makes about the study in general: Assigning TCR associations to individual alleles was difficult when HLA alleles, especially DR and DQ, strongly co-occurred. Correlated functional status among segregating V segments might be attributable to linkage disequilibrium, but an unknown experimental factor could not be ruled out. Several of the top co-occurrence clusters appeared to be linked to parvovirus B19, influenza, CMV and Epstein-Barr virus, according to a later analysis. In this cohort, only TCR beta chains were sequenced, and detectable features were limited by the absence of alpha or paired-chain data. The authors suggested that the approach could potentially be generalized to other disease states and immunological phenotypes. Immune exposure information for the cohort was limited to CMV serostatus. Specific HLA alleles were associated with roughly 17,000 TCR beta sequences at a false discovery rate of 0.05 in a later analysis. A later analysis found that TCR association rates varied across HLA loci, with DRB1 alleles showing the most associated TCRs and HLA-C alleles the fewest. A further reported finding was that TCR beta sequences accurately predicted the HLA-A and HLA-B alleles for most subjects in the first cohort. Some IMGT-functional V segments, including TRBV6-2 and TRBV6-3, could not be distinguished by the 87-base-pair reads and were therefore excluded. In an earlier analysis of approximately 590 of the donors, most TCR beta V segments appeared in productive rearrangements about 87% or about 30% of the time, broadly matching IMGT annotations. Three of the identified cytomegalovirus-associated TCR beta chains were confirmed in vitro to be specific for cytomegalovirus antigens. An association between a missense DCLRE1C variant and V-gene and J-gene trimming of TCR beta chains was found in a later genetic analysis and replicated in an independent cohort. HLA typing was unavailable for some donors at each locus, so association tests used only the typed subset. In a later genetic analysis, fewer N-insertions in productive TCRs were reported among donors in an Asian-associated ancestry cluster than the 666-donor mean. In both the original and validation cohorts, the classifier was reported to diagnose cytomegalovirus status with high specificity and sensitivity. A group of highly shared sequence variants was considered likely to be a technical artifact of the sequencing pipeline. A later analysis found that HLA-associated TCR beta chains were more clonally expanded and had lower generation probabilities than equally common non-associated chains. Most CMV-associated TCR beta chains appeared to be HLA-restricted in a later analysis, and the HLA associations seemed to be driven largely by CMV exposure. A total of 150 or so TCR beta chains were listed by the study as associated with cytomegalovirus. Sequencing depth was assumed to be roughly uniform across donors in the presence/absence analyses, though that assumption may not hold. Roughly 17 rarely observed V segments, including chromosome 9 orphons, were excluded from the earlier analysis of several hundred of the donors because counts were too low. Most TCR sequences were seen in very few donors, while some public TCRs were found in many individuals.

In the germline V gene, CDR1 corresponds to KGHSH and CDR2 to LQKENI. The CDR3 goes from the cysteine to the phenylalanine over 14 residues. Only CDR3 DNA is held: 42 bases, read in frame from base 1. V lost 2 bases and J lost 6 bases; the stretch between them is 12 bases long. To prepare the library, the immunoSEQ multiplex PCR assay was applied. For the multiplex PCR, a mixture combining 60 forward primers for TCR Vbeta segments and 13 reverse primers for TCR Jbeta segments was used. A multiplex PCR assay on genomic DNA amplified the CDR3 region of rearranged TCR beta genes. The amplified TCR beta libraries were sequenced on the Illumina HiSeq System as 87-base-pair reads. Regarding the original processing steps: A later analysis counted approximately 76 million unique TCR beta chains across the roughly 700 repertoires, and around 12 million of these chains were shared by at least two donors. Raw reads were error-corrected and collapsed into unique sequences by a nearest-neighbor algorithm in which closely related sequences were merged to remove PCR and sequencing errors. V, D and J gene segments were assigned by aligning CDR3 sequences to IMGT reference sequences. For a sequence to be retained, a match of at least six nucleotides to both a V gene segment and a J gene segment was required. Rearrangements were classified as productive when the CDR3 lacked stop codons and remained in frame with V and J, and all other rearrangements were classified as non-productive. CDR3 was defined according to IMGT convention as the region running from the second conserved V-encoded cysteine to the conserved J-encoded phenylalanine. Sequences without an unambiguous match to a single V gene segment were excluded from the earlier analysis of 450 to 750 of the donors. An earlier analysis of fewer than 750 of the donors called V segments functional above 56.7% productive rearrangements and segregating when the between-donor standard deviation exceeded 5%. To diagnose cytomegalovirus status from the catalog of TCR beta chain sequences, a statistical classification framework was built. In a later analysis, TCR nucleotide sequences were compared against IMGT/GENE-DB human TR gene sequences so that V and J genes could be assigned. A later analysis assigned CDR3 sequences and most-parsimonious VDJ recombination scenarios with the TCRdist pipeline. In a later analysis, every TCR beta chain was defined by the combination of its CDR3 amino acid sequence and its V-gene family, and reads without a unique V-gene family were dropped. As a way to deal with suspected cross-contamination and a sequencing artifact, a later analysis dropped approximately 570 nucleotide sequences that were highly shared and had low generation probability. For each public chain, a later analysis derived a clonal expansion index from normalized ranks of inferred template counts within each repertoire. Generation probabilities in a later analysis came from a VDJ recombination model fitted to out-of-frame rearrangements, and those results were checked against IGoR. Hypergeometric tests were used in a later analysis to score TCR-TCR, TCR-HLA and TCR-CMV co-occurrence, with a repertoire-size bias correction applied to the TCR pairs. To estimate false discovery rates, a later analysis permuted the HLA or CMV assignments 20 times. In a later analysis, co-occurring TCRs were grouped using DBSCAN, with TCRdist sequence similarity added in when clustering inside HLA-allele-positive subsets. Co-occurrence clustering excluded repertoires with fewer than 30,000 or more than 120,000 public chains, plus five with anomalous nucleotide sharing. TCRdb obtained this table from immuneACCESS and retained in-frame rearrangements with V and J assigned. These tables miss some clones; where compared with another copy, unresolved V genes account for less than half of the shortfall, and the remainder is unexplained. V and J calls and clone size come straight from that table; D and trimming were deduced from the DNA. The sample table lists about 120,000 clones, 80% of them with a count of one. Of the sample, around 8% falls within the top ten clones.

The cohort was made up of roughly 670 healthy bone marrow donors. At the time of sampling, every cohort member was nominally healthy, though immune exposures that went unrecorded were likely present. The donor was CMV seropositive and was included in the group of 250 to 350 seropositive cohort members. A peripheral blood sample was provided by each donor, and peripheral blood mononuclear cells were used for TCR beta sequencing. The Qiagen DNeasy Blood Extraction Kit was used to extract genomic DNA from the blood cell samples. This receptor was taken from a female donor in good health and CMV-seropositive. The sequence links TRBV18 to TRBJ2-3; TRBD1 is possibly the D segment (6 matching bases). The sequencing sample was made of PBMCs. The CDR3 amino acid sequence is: CASSPRQVLDTQYF. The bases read TGTGCCAGCTCACCAAGACAGGTGCTCGATACGCAGTATTTT.